Included here is one TCR beta chain sequence, with context. Its antigen is not identified. The same CDR3 can be traced to other DNA sequences in this sample. The sample comes from a study of shared clonotypes between healthy human individuals. Produced via immunoSEQ multiplex PCR; TCRdb's table is partial and in-frame only. The sample comprises about 2.4 million clones, 90% to 95% of which are singletons, and about 0.13% rests with the top ten. Whole-study findings and limits: Sequencing depth was predicted to influence how clonotypes are shared among donors. Across subsets, estimated richness was generally greater for naive than for memory populations. The donor pool, a small one, limited the genetic and exposure-history diversity represented.

This clonotype was obtained from a man between 18 and 29 years old in good health. Source material: naive CD4+ T cells sorted from blood. The subset denotes: CD45RA+ positively selected.

CDR3 DNA sequence: TGTGCCAGCTCAGCTAGCTCTGGGGCCAACGTCCTGACTTTC. Translation gives CASSASSGANVLTF. V is TRBV18 and J is TRBJ2-6; D gene uncertain. The germline V and J ends were trimmed by 5 bases and 0 bases, with 5 bases remaining between them. Germline CDR1 KGHSH, CDR2 LQKENI. CDR3 length equals 14 residues. Full variable domain (rest looked up from reference TRBV18 and TRBJ2-6): NAGVMQNPRHLVRRRGQEARLRCSPMKGHSHVYWYRQLPEEGLKFMVYLQKENIIDESGMPKERFSAEFPKEGPSILRIQQVVRGDSAAYFCASSASSGANVLTFGAGSRLTVL.